The clone carrying this T cell receptor (beta chain) came up a few times. Its antigen is unidentified. Patients having uncontrolled infection, another autoimmune disease, pregnancy or lactation were not included. This entry belongs to a study of T cells in Graves' hyperthyroidism and ophthalmopathy. RNA transcripts provided the source from which TCR beta CDR3 regions were amplified. A first-round RT-PCR of the TCR CDR3 used the HTBI primer set. TCRdb re-called the multiplex PCR reads with MiXCR, one entry per CDR3 protein. The sample yields about 560,000 distinct CDR3 sequences, about a sixth seen once. General study results and limits: Ophthalmopathy and stable hyperthyroidism were separated by a 13 V-J model. Blood held most thyroid clonotypes expanded above 0.001 frequency.

The source is a woman between 18 and 29 years old with Graves' hyperthyroidism. Source material: blood.

The CDR3 protein is CASSLGSRGNSPLHF. CDR3 nucleotides: TGTGCCAGCAGCTTAGGATCAAGGGGTAATTCACCCCTCCACTTT. This chain joins TRBV7-9 and TRBJ1-6; possibly TRBD1 for D (5 bases). CDR1 SEHNR and CDR2 FQNEAQ come from the germline V gene (reference sequence). The V and J ends lost 1 base and 6 bases respectively, with 10 bases between them. This CDR3 spans 15 amino acids.